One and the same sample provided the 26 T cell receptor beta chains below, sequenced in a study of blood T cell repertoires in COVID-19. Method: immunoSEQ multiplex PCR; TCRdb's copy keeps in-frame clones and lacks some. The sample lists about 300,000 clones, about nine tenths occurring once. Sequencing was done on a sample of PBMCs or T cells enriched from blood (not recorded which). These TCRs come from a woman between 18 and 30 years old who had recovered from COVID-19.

CDR3 in DNA: TGTGCCAGCAGTGATTCAGGCCGACAGAGTGGTGAGCAGTTCTTC. This codes for CASSDSGRQSGEQFF. This chain connects TRBV2 to TRBJ2-1, with D possibly being TRBD1 (5 bases). The V gene lost 3 bases and the J gene lost 9 bases, with 18 bases spanning the gap. Germline V gives CDR1 SNHLY, CDR2 FYNNEI. This CDR3 contains 15 residues.

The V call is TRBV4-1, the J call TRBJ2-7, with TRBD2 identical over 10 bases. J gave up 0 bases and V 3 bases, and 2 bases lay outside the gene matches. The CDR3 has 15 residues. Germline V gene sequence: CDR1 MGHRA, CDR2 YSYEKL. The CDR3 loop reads CASSHPSGSSYEQYF. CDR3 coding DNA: TGCGCCAGCAGCCATCCTAGCGGGAGCTCCTACGAGCAGTACTTC.

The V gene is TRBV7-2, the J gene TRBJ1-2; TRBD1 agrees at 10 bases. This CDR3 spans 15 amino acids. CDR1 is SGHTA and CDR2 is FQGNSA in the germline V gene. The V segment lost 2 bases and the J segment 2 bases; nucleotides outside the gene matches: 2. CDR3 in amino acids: CASSLMGQGNYGYTF. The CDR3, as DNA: TGTGCCAGCAGCTTAATGGGACAGGGGAACTATGGCTACACCTTC.

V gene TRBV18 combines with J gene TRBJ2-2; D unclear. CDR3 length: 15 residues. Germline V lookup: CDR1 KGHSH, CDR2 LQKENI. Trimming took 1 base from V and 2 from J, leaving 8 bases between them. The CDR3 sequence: CASSPRAANTGELFF. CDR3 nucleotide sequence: TGTGCCAGCTCACCACGGGCAGCTAACACCGGGGAGCTGTTTTTT.

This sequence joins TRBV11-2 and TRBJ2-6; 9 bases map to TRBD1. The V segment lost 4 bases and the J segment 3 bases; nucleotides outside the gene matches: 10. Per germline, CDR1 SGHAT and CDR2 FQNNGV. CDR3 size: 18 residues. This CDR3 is CASSSLQGALDGANVLTF. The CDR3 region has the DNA TGTGCCAGCAGCTCTTTACAGGGGGCGCTGGATGGGGCCAACGTCCTGACTTTC. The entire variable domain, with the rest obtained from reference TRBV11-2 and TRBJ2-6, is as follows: EAGVAQSPRYKIIEKRQSVAFWCNPISGHATLYWYQQILGQGPKLLIQFQNNGVVDDSQLPKDRFSAERLKGVDSTLKIQPAKLEDSAVYLCASSSLQGALDGANVLTFGAGSRLTVL.

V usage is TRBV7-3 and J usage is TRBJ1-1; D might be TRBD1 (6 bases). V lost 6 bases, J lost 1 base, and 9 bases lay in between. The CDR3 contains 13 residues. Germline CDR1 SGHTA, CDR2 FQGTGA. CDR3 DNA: TGTGCCAGCAGTCAAGGGGGGAACACTGAAGCTTTCTTT. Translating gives CASSQGGNTEAFF. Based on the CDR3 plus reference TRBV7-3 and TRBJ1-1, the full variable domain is GAGVSQTPSNKVTEKGKYVELRCDPISGHTALYWYRQSLGQGPEFLIYFQGTGAADDSGLPNDRFFAVRPEGSVSTLKIQRTERGDSAVYLCASSQGGNTEAFFGQGTRLTVV.

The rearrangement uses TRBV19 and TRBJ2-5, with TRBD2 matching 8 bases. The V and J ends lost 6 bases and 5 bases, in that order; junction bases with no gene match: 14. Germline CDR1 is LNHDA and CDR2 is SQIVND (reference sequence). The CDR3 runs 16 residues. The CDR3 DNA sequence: TGTGCCAGTAGCCCCCGGGGAACGGGGGGGAGGGAGACCCAGTACTTC. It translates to CASSPRGTGGRETQYF. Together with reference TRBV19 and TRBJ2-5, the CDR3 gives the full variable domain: DGGITQSPKYLFRKEGQNVTLSCEQNLNHDAMYWYRQDPGQGLRLIYYSQIVNDFQKGDIAEGYSVSREKKESFPLTVTSAQKNPTAFYLCASSPRGTGGRETQYFGPGTRLLVL.

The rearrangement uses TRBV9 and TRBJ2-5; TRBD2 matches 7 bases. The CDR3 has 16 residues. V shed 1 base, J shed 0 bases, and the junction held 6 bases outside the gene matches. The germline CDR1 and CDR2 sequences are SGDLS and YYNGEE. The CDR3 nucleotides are TGTGCCAGCAGCGTATCTAGCGGAAACTACCAAGAGACCCAGTACTTC. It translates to CASSVSSGNYQETQYF.

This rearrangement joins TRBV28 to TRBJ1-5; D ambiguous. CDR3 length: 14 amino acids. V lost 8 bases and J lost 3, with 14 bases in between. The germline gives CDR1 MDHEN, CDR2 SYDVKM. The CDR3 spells CASVGGWDNQPQHF. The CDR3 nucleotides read TGTGCCAGCGTGGGAGGGTGGGACAATCAGCCCCAGCATTTT.

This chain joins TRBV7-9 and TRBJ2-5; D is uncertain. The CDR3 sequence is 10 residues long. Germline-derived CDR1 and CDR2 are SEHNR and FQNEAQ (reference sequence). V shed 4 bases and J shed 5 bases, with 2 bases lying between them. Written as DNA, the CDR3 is TGTGCCAGCAGCTCGGAGACCCAGTACTTC. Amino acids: CASSSETQYF.

Written as DNA, the CDR3 is TGCGCCAGCAGCCTGAACCGGGACACTGAAGCTTTCTTT. Protein sequence: CASSLNRDTEAFF. V gene TRBV4-3 combines with J gene TRBJ1-1, with D unresolved. Germline assignment: CDR1 LGHNA and CDR2 YSLEER. The CDR3 is 13 residues long. The germline V and J ends were trimmed by 4 bases and 3 bases, with 9 bases remaining between them.

Written as DNA, the CDR3 is TGCGCCAGCAGTCTGCGTATTAGCGGGAGGGTTCGCGAGCAGTACTTC. It codes for CASSLRISGRVREQYF. The chain uses TRBV4-1 and TRBJ2-7; 11 nucleotides match TRBD2. Per germline, CDR1 MGHRA and CDR2 YSYEKL. Unmatched junction bases numbered 13, after V lost 6 bases and J lost 6 bases. The CDR3 spans 16 residues.

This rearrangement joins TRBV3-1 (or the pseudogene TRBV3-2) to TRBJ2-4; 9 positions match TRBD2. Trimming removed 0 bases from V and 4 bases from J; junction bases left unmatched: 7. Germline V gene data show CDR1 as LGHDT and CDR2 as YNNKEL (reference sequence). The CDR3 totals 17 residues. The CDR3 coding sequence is TGTGCCAGCAGCCAAGAGGGGGCTAGCGGGGTTAAAAACATTCAGTACTTC. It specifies CASSQEGASGVKNIQYF.

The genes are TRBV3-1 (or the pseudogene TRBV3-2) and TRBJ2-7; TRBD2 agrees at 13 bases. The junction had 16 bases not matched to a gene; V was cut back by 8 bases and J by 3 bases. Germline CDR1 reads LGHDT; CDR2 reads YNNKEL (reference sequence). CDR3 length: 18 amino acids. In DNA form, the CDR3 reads TGTGCCAGCGGTCCGAGCTGGGGACTAGCGGGACCAAACTACGAGCAGTACTTC. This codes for CASGPSWGLAGPNYEQYF.

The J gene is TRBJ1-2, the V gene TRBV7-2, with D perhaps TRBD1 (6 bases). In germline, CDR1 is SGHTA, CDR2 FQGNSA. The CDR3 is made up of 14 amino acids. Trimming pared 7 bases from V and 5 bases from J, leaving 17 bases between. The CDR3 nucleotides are TGTGCCAGCACCCCGGCAGGGGTTCGGTATGGCTACACCTTC. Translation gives CASTPAGVRYGYTF.

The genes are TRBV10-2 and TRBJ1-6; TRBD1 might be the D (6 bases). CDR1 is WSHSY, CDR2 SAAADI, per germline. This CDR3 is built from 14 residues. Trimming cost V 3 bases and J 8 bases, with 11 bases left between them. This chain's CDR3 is CASSDRGGDSPLHF. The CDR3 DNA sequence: TGCGCCAGCAGTGACCGCGGGGGCGATTCACCCCTCCACTTT.

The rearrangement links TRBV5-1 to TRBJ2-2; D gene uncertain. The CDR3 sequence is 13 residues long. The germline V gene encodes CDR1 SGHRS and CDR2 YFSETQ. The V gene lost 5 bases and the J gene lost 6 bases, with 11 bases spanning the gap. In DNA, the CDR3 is TGCGCCAGCAGAATGAGCTATCCCGGGGAGCTGTTTTTT. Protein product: CASRMSYPGELFF.

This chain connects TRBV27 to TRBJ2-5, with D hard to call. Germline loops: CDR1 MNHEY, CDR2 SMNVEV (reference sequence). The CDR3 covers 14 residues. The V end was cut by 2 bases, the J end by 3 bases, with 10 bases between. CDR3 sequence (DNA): TGTGCCAGCAGTTTAGGGCAGGCCAAAGAGACCCAGTACTTC. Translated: CASSLGQAKETQYF.

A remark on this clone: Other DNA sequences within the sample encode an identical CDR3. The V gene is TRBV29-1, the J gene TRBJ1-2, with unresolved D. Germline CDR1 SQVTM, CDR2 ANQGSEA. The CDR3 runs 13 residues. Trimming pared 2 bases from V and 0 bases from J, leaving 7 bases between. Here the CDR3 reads CSVETGTNYGYTF. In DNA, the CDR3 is TGCAGCGTTGAAACGGGGACTAACTATGGCTACACCTTC.

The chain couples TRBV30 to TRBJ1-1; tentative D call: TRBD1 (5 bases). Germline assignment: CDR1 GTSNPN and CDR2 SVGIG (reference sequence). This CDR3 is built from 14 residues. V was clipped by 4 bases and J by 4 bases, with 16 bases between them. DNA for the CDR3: TGTGCCTGGACCACCGGGGGGGGTACCACTGAAGCTTTCTTT. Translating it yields CAWTTGGGTTEAFF.

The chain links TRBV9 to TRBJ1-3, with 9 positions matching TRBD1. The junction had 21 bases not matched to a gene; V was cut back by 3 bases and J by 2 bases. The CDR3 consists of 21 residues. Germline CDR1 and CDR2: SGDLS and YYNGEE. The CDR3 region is CASSENNLRDREILAGNTIYF. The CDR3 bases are TGTGCCAGCAGCGAAAATAACCTCCGGGACAGGGAAATATTAGCTGGAAACACCATATATTTT.

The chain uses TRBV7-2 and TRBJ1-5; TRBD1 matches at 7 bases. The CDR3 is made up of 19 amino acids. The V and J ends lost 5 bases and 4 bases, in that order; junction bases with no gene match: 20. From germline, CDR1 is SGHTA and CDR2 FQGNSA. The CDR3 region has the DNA TGTGCCAGCAGCACACTCAGTACAATGACGGGACAGAATAATCAGCCCCAGCATTTT. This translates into CASSTLSTMTGQNNQPQHF.

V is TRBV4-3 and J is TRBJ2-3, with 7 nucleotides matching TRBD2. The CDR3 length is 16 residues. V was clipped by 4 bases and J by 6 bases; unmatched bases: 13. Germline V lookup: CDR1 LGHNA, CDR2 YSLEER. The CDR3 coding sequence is TGCGCCAGCAGCCTAGGGGAAATAGCGGGCCTCGATACGCAGTATTTT. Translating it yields CASSLGEIAGLDTQYF.

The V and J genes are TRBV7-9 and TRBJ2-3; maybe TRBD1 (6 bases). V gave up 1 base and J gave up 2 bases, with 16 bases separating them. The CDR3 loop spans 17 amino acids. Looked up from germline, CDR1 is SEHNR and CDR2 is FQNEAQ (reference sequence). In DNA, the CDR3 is TGTGCCAGCAGCTTAGGAGGCCCCTGGGGACACACAGATACGCAGTATTTT. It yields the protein CASSLGGPWGHTDTQYF.

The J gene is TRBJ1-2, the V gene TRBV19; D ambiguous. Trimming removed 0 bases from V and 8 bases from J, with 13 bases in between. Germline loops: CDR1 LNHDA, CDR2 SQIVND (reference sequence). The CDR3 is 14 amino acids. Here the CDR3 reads CASSIDVGAKGYTF. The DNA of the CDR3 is TGTGCCAGTAGTATAGATGTGGGCGCGAAAGGCTACACCTTC.

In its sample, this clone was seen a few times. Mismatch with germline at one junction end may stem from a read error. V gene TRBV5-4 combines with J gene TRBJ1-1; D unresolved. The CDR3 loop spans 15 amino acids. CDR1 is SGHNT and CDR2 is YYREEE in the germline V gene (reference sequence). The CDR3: CASSLEGLLKTEAFF. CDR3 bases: TGTGCCAGCAGCTTGGAAGGACTTCTGAAGACTGAAGCTTTCTTT.